Listed here are 7 T cell receptor beta chains from one sample, sequenced in a study of PD-L1 blockade in urothelial cancer. The time point is: pretreatment peripheral blood. The data were produced by immunoSEQ multiplex PCR, yet TCRdb's version contains in-frame clones alone and is incomplete. In the table there are about 95,000 clones, around 86% of which are singletons. Specimen: PBMCs, collected around atezolizumab (anti-PD-L1) treatment. These receptors all come from a man aged 55-75 years with urothelial cancer.

The rearrangement links TRBV28 to TRBJ1-2; D may be TRBD1 (5 bases). CDR3 length: 14 amino acids. Trimming left V 6 bases short and J 6 bases short, with 17 bases between. The V gene's germline CDR1 is MDHEN and CDR2 SYDVKM. CDR3 residues: CASSPIGRVDGYTF. In DNA, the CDR3 is TGTGCCAGCAGCCCCATTGGCAGGGTCGATGGCTACACCTTC.

The chain is built from TRBV6-6 and TRBJ2-7; D is unresolved. The V end was cut by 1 base, the J end by 4 bases, with 11 bases between. The CDR3 is made up of 14 amino acids. Germline V gene lookup returns CDR1 MNHNY and CDR2 SVGAGI (reference sequence). CDR3 sequence reads: CASSYLKTEYEQYF. For the CDR3, the DNA is TGTGCCAGCAGTTACTTAAAAACAGAGTACGAGCAGTACTTC.

In its sample, this clone was seen a few times. The chain employs TRBV7-2 and TRBJ2-1; no definite D call. Germline loops: CDR1 SGHTA, CDR2 FQGNSA. The CDR3 is 12 residues long. V dropped 5 bases and J dropped 12 bases, with 14 bases sitting between them. The CDR3 DNA follows: TGTGCCAGCAGCGAAACGACTCTTGTGCAGTTCTTC. Its protein is CASSETTLVQFF.

This clone has a single count. The chain combines TRBV11-3 with TRBJ2-3; TRBD2 is a possible D gene (5 bases). The V gene lost 1 base and the J gene lost 4 bases, with 12 bases spanning the gap. The CDR3 spans 15 residues. The germline CDR1 and CDR2 sequences are SGHNT and YENEEA. The CDR3 loop reads CASSLVALGPDTQYF. The CDR3 DNA reads as TGTGCCAGCAGCTTAGTAGCGCTAGGACCAGATACGCAGTATTTT.

The sample holds one count of this clone. This chain joins TRBV4-1 and TRBJ1-2, with 8 positions matching TRBD1. Per germline, CDR1 MGHRA and CDR2 YSYEKL. Trimming at V came to 4 bases and at J to 3 bases, leaving 10 bases not matched to a gene. CDR3 length: 16 residues. The CDR3 is CASSPPGGQAYYGYTF. CDR3 DNA: TGCGCCAGCAGCCCCCCCGGGGGACAGGCCTACTATGGCTACACCTTC.

The chain carries TRBV4-3 and TRBJ2-1; 13 bases map to TRBD2. The trim removed 0 bases at V and 4 bases at J, leaving 6 bases unmatched. This CDR3 region has 18 residues. Germline-derived CDR1 and CDR2 are LGHNA and YSLEER. CDR3 in DNA: TGCGCCAGCAGCCAAGACGTACTAGCGGGGGGGGCTTACAATGAGCAGTTCTTC. Translating it yields CASSQDVLAGGAYNEQFF.

This sequence joins TRBV7-2 and TRBJ1-6, with TRBD1 matching over 10 bases. Trimming removed 4 bases from V and 7 bases from J; junction bases left unmatched: 1. The CDR3 has 14 amino acids. Per the germline V gene, CDR1 is SGHTA and CDR2 is FQGNSA. This chain's CDR3 is CASSSGQGNSPLHF. The DNA of the CDR3 is TGTGCCAGCAGCTCGGGACAGGGGAATTCACCCCTCCACTTT.